This entry is about one TCR beta chain. Antigen: not known. Trimming took off 6 bases at V and 7 bases at J, with 19 bases between the two ends. Germline loops: CDR1 MDHEN, CDR2 SYDVKM. The CDR3 has 14 amino acids. Findings and caveats of the study: The larger-cohort validation was restricted to a single TCR beta V-J rearrangement rather than whole repertoires. Greatest tumor Treg TCR overlap was with tumor naive CD4+ cells.

TCRdb itself ran the 5' RACE reads through MiXCR, one entry per CDR3 protein. Among about 42,000 distinct CDR3 sequences listed, 30% were seen once. This clonotype was obtained from a female donor with breast cancer. V gene TRBV28 combines with J gene TRBJ2-7; D call uncertain. Specimen: tumor-infiltrating memory CD4+ T cells sorted from the breast tumor. Noted subset: memory CD4+ T cells, CD4+CD45RO+CD25-. CDR3 coding DNA: TGTGCCAGCAGCGCTTGGCCCCCTCCTTGGGAGCAGTACTTC. Translating it yields CASSAWPPPWEQYF.